Listed here are 29 T cell receptor beta chains from one sample, sequenced in a study of T cells in women clearing cervical HPV infection. Libraries were prepared by immunoSEQ multiplex PCR; TCRdb keeps only in-frame clonotypes and omits some of them. The specimen's table records over 30,000 clones. Sequences were obtained from blood buffy coat. The source is a woman aged 18-69 years with a cervical HPV16 infection that either progressed to CIN3+ or cleared (not recorded which).

A remark on this clone: The CDR3 end falls 3 residues outside the read, so it is completed with the germline J gene. The genes are TRBV5-6 and TRBJ1-1; the D is unclear. Germline V gene data show CDR1 as SGHDT and CDR2 as YYEEEE. Trimming stripped 5 bases from V and 1 base from J, with 9 bases between. The CDR3 runs 13 residues. The CDR3 sequence is CASSDSRNTEAFF. The CDR3 bases that were read are TGTGCCAGCAGTGACTCAAGGAACACTGAA.

Points on this clone: The read terminates 3 residues ahead of where the CDR3 ends, so the germline J gene completes it. This chain connects TRBV5-1 to TRBJ1-2, with 9 bases identical to TRBD1. Trimming took 2 bases from V and 6 from J; bases not matched to a gene: 5. The length of the CDR3 is 14 residues. Germline assignment: CDR1 SGHRS and CDR2 YFSETQ. This chain's CDR3 is CASSFYRGRDGYTF. The covered CDR3 bases are TGCGCCAGCAGCTTTTACAGGGGGCGAGATGGC. Together with reference TRBV5-1 and TRBJ1-2, the CDR3 gives the full variable domain: KAGVTQTPRYLIKTRGQQVTLSCSPISGHRSVSWYQQTPGQGLQFLFEYFSETQRNKGNFPGRFSGRQFSNSRSEMNVSTLELGDSALYLCASSFYRGRDGYTFGSGTRLTVV.

Concerning this clone itself: The read ends 3 residues shy of where the CDR3 ends; the end is completed using the germline J gene. The chain joins TRBV6-2 or TRBV6-3 to TRBJ2-3; TRBD2 might be the D (7 bases). The CDR3 loop spans 15 amino acids. CDR1 and CDR2 (germline): MNHEY, SVGEGT. The DNA read from the CDR3 is TGTGCCAGCAGTTACTCTCGGGGAGGGGGTCAGCCG. Protein product: CASSYSRGGGQP. The full CDR3 is CASSYSRGGGQPQYF.

A note on this clone: The CDR3 end falls 3 residues outside the read, so it is completed with the germline J gene. The V call is TRBV19, the J call TRBJ1-5, with D perhaps TRBD1 (6 bases). CDR1 and CDR2 from the germline V gene are LNHDA and SQIVND (reference sequence). The CDR3 is 13 residues long. The ends were cut back, 6 bases at V and 6 bases at J, with 12 bases in the middle. CDR3 DNA (partial): TGTGCCAGTAGCAGGGGCGCGAGTCAGCCC. Its translation is CASSRGASQP. From start to end, the CDR3 is CASSRGASQPQHF.

On this clone itself: The missing CDR3 end, 3 residues past where the read stops, is filled in from the germline J gene. V is TRBV2 and J is TRBJ1-1, with 10 bases fitting TRBD1. J gave up 6 bases and V 5 bases, and 6 bases lay outside the gene matches. This CDR3 is 14 amino acids long. Germline CDR1 and CDR2: SNHLY and FYNNEI. The CDR3 DNA, read in part, is TGTGCCAGCAGTAGACAGGGGGCGACGGCTGAA. It yields the protein CASSRQGATAE. The full-length CDR3 reads as CASSRQGATAEAFF. Full variable domain (missing parts from reference TRBV2 and TRBJ1-1): EPEVTQTPSHQVTQMGQEVILRCVPISNHLYFYWYRQILGQKVEFLVSFYNNEISEKSEIFDDQFSVERPDGSNFTLKIRSTKLEDSAMYFCASSRQGATAEAFFGQGTRLTVV.

As to this clone: The read gets to within 3 residues of the CDR3 end, and the germline J gene fills in the rest. The chain is built from TRBV20-1 and TRBJ2-1; 7 positions agree with TRBD2. Germline V gives CDR1 DFQATT, CDR2 SNEGSKA (reference sequence). V shed 3 bases, J shed 4 bases, and the junction held 6 bases outside the gene matches. CDR3 length: 14 residues. CDR3 region: CSASPGLPYNEQFF. Incomplete CDR3 DNA: TGCAGTGCTAGTCCGGGACTACCATACAATGAG.

Details on this clone: Sequencing ends 3 residues short of the CDR3 end; the germline J gene provides the rest. The J gene is TRBJ1-4, the V gene TRBV7-2, with TRBD1 matching over 7 bases. The germline gives CDR1 SGHTA, CDR2 FQGNSA. The CDR3 length is 15 residues. V lost 3 bases and J lost 8; bases outside the gene matches: 9. CDR3 DNA (partial): TGTGCCAGCAGCTTCGGACAGGTTATGAGGGAAAAA. Protein product: CASSFGQVMREK. The CDR3 in its entirety is CASSFGQVMREKLFF.

In the case of this clone: The CDR3 is cut off 3 residues early in the read; its end comes from the germline J gene. The rearrangement joins TRBV7-2 to TRBJ1-2, with TRBD1 as a possible D gene (5 bases). Germline CDR1 and CDR2: SGHTA and FQGNSA. This CDR3 has 13 amino acids. CDR3 protein: CASSLVSGRGYTF. The sequenced CDR3 bases are TGTGCCAGCAGCTTAGTGTCAGGGCGCGGC.

For this clone: The CDR3 is cut off 3 residues early in the read; its end comes from the germline J gene. The chain uses TRBV27 and TRBJ1-5, with D hard to call. Germline CDR1 MNHEY, CDR2 SMNVEV (reference sequence). The CDR3 spans 13 residues. V was cut by 3 bases and J by 4 bases, with 7 bases left in between. The CDR3 here is CASSFDLNQPQHF. The CDR3 bases that were read are TGTGCCAGCAGTTTTGACTTAAATCAGCCC.

As for this clone: With the read ending 3 residues before the CDR3 end, the germline J gene is used to fill in that end. The rearrangement joins TRBV7-6 to TRBJ1-4; unclear D gene. There are 14 residues in the CDR3. CDR1 is SGHVS, CDR2 FNYEAQ, per germline. The V and J ends lost 8 bases and 0 bases respectively, with 10 bases between them. CDR3 loop: CASELLTTNEKLFF. The CDR3 bases that were read are TGTGCCAGCGAACTCCTTACAACTAATGAAAAA. The whole variable domain, filled in from reference TRBV7-6 and TRBJ1-4, reads GAGVSQSPRYKVTKRGQDVALRCDPISGHVSLYWYRQALGQGPEFLTYFNYEAQQDKSGLPNDRFSAERPEGSISTLTIQRTEQRDSAMYRCASELLTTNEKLFFGSGTQLSVL.

As for this clone: The read ends 3 residues shy of where the CDR3 ends; the end is completed using the germline J gene. The J gene is TRBJ2-1, the V gene TRBV20-1, with 8 bases matching TRBD2. CDR3 length equals 15 residues. CDR1 and CDR2 from the germline V gene are DFQATT and SNEGSKA (reference sequence). V shed 6 bases, J shed 0 bases, and the junction held 7 bases outside the gene matches. CDR3: CSAVKAGASYNEQFF. The sequenced CDR3 bases are TGCAGTGCCGTGAAAGCGGGGGCCTCCTACAATGAG.

A remark on this clone: The read terminates 3 residues before the CDR3 end, so the remaining end is supplied by the germline J gene. The chain links TRBV5-4 to TRBJ2-3, with 7 nucleotides matching TRBD2. J gave up 6 bases and V 8 bases, and 9 bases lay outside the gene matches. The CDR3 sequence is 13 residues long. Germline V gene data show CDR1 as SGHNT and CDR2 as YYREEE (reference sequence). CDR3 loop: CASGGGFADTQYF. Partial CDR3 DNA: TGTGCCAGTGGGGGGGGGTTTGCGGATACG.

About this clone itself: The read ends 3 residues shy of where the CDR3 ends; the end is completed using the germline J gene. V usage is TRBV4-1 and J usage is TRBJ2-7; TRBD2 aligns across 10 bases. CDR3 length: 17 residues. With 2 bases clipped from V and 3 bases from J, the junction kept 10 bases outside the gene matches. Germline lookup yields CDR1 MGHRA and CDR2 YSYEKL. The sequenced CDR3 bases are TGCGCCAGCAGCCAAACCTTTAGCGGGGGGTACCTCTACGAG. It yields the protein CASSQTFSGGYLYE. Given in full, the CDR3 is CASSQTFSGGYLYEQYF.

Note on this clone: The observed sequence ends 3 residues before the CDR3 terminus, with the missing tail filled in from the germline J gene. V and J are TRBV19 and TRBJ2-3, with 10 positions matching TRBD1. Germline assignment: CDR1 LNHDA and CDR2 SQIVND (reference sequence). The V gene end was trimmed by 9 bases and the J gene end by 4 bases; junction bases not matched to a gene: 10. The CDR3 is 15 residues long. CDR3 amino acids: CASSPGTGESDTQYF. The CDR3 DNA, read in part, is TGTGCCAGCTCACCGGGGACAGGGGAATCAGATACG.

For this clone: The read halts 3 residues ahead of the CDR3 end, with the missing end drawn from the germline J gene. The chain employs TRBV10-3 and TRBJ2-1, with no clear D. There are 13 residues in the CDR3. CDR1 and CDR2 (germline): ENHRY, SYGVKD. The germline V and J ends were trimmed by 10 bases and 7 bases, with 17 bases remaining between them. CDR3 bases read: TGTGCCACCATGTTAGGCGGAACGAATGAG. Translated: CATMLGGTNE. The entire CDR3 reads CATMLGGTNEQFF.

Details on this clone: The CDR3 end falls 3 residues outside the read, so it is completed with the germline J gene. The chain links TRBV19 to TRBJ2-7; 7 bases agree with TRBD1. The V segment lost 2 bases and the J segment 3 bases; nucleotides outside the gene matches: 7. The CDR3 has 15 amino acids. Germline V gene data show CDR1 as LNHDA and CDR2 as SQIVND (reference sequence). The CDR3 sequence: CASSISPQGIYEQYF. The part of the CDR3 DNA that was read is TGTGCCAGTAGTATAAGTCCACAGGGGATCTACGAG.

Regarding this clone: From the germline J gene comes the end of the CDR3, since the read stops 3 residues before it. The rearrangement joins TRBV5-1 to TRBJ2-5; TRBD2 aligns across 8 bases. CDR1 and CDR2 (germline): SGHRS, YFSETQ. The CDR3 is 15 amino acids. J lost 1 base, V lost 0 bases, and 2 bases had no gene match. CDR3 DNA, as far as it was read: TGCGCCAGCAGCTTGGGAGGGACTAGCCAAGAGACC. This sequence encodes CASSLGGTSQET. The whole CDR3 region reads CASSLGGTSQETQYF.

About this clone: The read terminates 3 residues ahead of where the CDR3 ends, so the germline J gene completes it. The chain has TRBV6-1 and TRBJ2-3, with D tentatively TRBD2 (7 bases). The germline gives CDR1 MNHNS, CDR2 SASEGT. This CDR3 comprises 14 residues. CDR3 sequence reads: CASSAFGGRETQYF. The DNA read from the CDR3 is TGTGCCAGCAGTGCGTTCGGGGGGCGGGAGACG.

Comments on this clone: The read finishes 3 residues shy of the CDR3 end, and the germline J gene is used to complete it. This rearrangement joins TRBV6-1 to TRBJ2-1; 9 bases map to TRBD2. V was pared by 0 bases and J by 9 bases, with 12 bases of the junction left unmatched. CDR3 length equals 17 residues. Germline values: CDR1 MNHNS, CDR2 SASEGT. CDR3 residues: CASSEAESSGRGCEQFF. The sequenced part of the CDR3 DNA is TGTGCCAGCAGTGAAGCGGAGAGTAGCGGGAGAGGATGTGAG.

Notes on this clone: Read sequence stops 3 residues before the CDR3 end, and the germline J gene provides the missing end. The chain couples TRBV20-1 to TRBJ2-5; tentative D call: TRBD1 (7 bases). The CDR3 spans 13 residues. CDR1 and CDR2 from the germline V gene are DFQATT and SNEGSKA (reference sequence). The V and J ends lost 6 bases and 1 base respectively, with 12 bases between them. CDR3 bases read: TGCAGTGCCACAGGGGAGGTCCAAGAGACC. It yields the protein CSATGEVQET. The whole CDR3 sequence is CSATGEVQETQYF.

Remarks on this clone: From the germline J gene comes the end of the CDR3, since the read stops 3 residues before it. V usage is TRBV30 and J usage is TRBJ1-4; perhaps TRBD1 as D (5 bases). Trimming removed 7 bases at V and 7 bases at J, with 13 bases between. Germline loops: CDR1 GTSNPN, CDR2 SVGIG (reference sequence). The CDR3 spans 12 residues. The part of the CDR3 DNA that was read is TGTGCCTCGTCAGGGTCAGTTGAAAAA. As protein: CASSGSVEK. The whole CDR3 region reads CASSGSVEKLFF.

As to this clone: The sequence runs out 3 residues before the end of the CDR3; the remainder is reconstructed from the germline J gene. The chain links TRBV19 to TRBJ1-5; tentative D call: TRBD1 (5 bases). Trimming left V 7 bases short and J 1 base short, with 11 bases between. Germline lookup yields CDR1 LNHDA and CDR2 SQIVND (reference sequence). The CDR3 is 14 amino acids. The CDR3 loop reads CASKGLGSNQPQHF. The covered CDR3 bases are TGTGCCAGTAAGGGGCTGGGCAGCAATCAGCCC.

On this clone itself: The read terminates 3 residues ahead of where the CDR3 ends, so the germline J gene completes it. The chain uses TRBV20-1 and TRBJ2-1, with D maybe TRBD2 (8 bases). The germline gives CDR1 DFQATT, CDR2 SNEGSKA (reference sequence). The germline V and J ends were trimmed by 7 bases and 9 bases, with 19 bases remaining between them. The CDR3 consists of 13 residues. Incomplete CDR3 DNA: TGCAGTGTCCCAGGGGGACTAGATCGTGAG. Its protein is CSVPGGLDRE. The whole CDR3 protein reads CSVPGGLDREQFF.

The CDR3 DNA, read in part, is TGCGCCAGCAGCCAAGATGAAACTAGCGGGGGGGACGGGACC. It is translated as CASSQDETSGGDGT. The full CDR3 is CASSQDETSGGDGTQYF. The chain has TRBV4-1 and TRBJ2-5, with TRBD2 matching 13 bases. The read terminates 3 residues before the CDR3 end, so the remaining end is supplied by the germline J gene. V trimming: 0 bases; J trimming: 7 bases; junction bases outside the gene matches: 8. The length of the CDR3 is 17 residues. Germline V gene sequence: CDR1 MGHRA, CDR2 YSYEKL.

Details on this clone: With the read ending 3 residues before the CDR3 end, the germline J gene is used to fill in that end. The V call is TRBV5-5, the J call TRBJ2-7; 9 bases map to TRBD1. Germline V gene sequence: CDR1 SGHKS, CDR2 YYEKEE (reference sequence). The CDR3 length is 15 residues. V shed 0 bases, J shed 5 bases, and the junction held 6 bases outside the gene matches. CDR3 region: CASSLVTGGADEQYF. The CDR3 bases that were read are TGTGCCAGCAGCTTGGTTACAGGGGGCGCCGACGAG.

As concerns this clone: The read gets to within 3 residues of the CDR3 end, and the germline J gene fills in the rest. The chain uses TRBV10-3 and TRBJ2-1; 13 nucleotides line up with TRBD2. Trimming at V came to 0 bases and at J to 9 bases, leaving 2 bases not matched to a gene. The CDR3 spans 15 residues. Germline V gene lookup returns CDR1 ENHRY and CDR2 SYGVKD. Here the CDR3 reads CAISESGTSGIEQFF. Partial CDR3 DNA: TGTGCCATCAGTGAGTCTGGGACTAGCGGGATTGAG.

As regards this clone: The CDR3 end is not reached by the read, which stops 3 residues before it; the germline J gene fills it in. This chain joins TRBV11-2 and TRBJ2-7, with 7 bases identical to TRBD1. The germline CDR1 and CDR2 sequences are SGHAT and FQNNGV. Germline trimming cut 4 bases from V and 2 bases from J; bases unmatched to any gene: 8. The CDR3 is made up of 15 amino acids. CDR3 residues: CASSSDRVRTYEQYF. CDR3 bases read: TGTGCCAGCAGCTCCGACAGGGTAAGGACCTACGAG. The full variable domain, its missing parts supplied by reference TRBV11-2 and TRBJ2-7, is EAGVAQSPRYKIIEKRQSVAFWCNPISGHATLYWYQQILGQGPKLLIQFQNNGVVDDSQLPKDRFSAERLKGVDSTLKIQPAKLEDSAVYLCASSSDRVRTYEQYFGPGTRLTVT.

In the case of this clone: The CDR3 goes on 3 residues after the read ends, and that part is filled in from the germline J gene. The chain combines TRBV10-3 with TRBJ2-7; D is uncertain. Germline-derived CDR1 and CDR2 are ENHRY and SYGVKD. The V end lost 0 bases, the J end lost 5 bases, and 8 bases lay between the germline ends. The CDR3 has 13 amino acids. Incomplete CDR3 DNA: TGTGCCATCAGTGAGTCAGGGCGCGACGAG. This translates into CAISESGRDE. The entire CDR3 protein reads CAISESGRDEQYF.

The CDR3 bases that were read are TGTGCCAGCAGCTTGGAGCGAACAGGAGCCGGGGAG. Translation gives CASSLERTGAGE. The CDR3, in full, reads CASSLERTGAGELFF. This chain uses TRBV11-1 with TRBJ2-2, with a weak D call TRBD1 (5 bases). The read ends 3 residues shy of where the CDR3 ends; the end is completed using the germline J gene. The ends were cut back, 3 bases at V and 6 bases at J, with 14 bases in the middle. Germline V lookup: CDR1 SGHAT, CDR2 FQDESV (reference sequence). This CDR3 comprises 15 residues.